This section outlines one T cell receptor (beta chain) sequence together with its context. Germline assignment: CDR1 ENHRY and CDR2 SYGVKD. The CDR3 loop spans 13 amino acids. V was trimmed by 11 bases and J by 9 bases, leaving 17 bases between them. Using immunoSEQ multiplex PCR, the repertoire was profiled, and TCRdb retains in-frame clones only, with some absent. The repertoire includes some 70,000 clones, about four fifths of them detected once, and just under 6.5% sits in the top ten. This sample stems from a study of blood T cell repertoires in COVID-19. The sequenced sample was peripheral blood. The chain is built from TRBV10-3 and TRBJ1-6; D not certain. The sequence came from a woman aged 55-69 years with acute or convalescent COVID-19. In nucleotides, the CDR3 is TGTGCCTCCTCCGGAGACGTAGTTTCACCCCTCCACTTT. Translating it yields CASSGDVVSPLHF.